This T cell receptor (beta chain) stems from a study of blood T cell repertoires in COVID-19. Across the study: PBMCs, B-cell-depleted T cells, or T cells provided the cDNA or gDNA that made up the material.

The CDR3 loop spans 14 amino acids. V trimming: 6 bases; J trimming: 8 bases; junction bases outside the gene matches: 8. The germline CDR1 and CDR2 sequences are MNHEY and SVGAGI. There are a few counts of this clone. Profiling relied on immunoSEQ multiplex PCR, and the TCRdb table lists in-frame clones only, not all of them. The repertoire holds around 180,000 clones, with 88% as singletons. The sequenced material came from peripheral blood. This clonotype was obtained from a man aged 55-75 years with acute or convalescent COVID-19. This chain uses TRBV6-5 with TRBJ1-3; 9 bases are a match to TRBD1. The CDR3 sequence: CASRDRGGRDTIYF. The CDR3 DNA reads TGTGCCAGCAGAGACAGGGGGGGTCGTGACACCATATATTTT.